This section outlines one T cell receptor beta chain sequence together with its context. Enrollees, about 18 to 90 years old, lived in about two dozen US areas. Participants were placed into cohorts based on the clinical history they reported. This record comes from a study of blood T cell repertoires in COVID-19. In the authors' methods: Nucleated cell counts were estimated from reference gene primer amplification. Generated by immunoSEQ multiplex PCR, the TCRdb table keeps only in-frame clones and is missing some. That table is the source of V, J and clone size, and D and trimming were worked out from the DNA. In the table there are 350,000 to 400,000 clones, roughly 86% of which are singletons. The CDR3 length is 14 residues. CDR1 is MNHEY, CDR2 SMNVEV, per germline (reference sequence). V gave up 6 bases and J gave up 7 bases, with 15 bases separating them.

This TCR came from a woman in her thirties who had recovered from COVID-19. Sequencing was carried out using PBMCs or T cells enriched from blood (not recorded which). The gene calls are TRBV27 and TRBJ2-2, with D hard to call. The CDR3 sequence: CASSLVKRFGELFF. DNA of the CDR3: TGTGCCAGCAGCTTGGTTAAACGGTTCGGGGAGCTGTTTTTT.